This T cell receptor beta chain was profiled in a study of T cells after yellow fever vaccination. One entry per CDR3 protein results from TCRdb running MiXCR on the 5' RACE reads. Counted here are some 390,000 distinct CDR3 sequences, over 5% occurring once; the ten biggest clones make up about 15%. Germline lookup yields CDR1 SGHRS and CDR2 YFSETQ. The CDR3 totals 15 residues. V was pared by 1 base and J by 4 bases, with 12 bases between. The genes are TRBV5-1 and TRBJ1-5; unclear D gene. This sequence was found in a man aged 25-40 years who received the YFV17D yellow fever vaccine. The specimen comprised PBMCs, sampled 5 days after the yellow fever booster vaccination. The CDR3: CASSLNPGSNQPQHF. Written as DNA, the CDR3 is TGCGCCAGCAGCTTGAATCCGGGGTCTAATCAGCCCCAGCATTTT.